In its sample, the clone carrying this TCR beta chain was seen many times. A junction boundary mismatches the germline segment, possibly from a read error. This entry is derived from a study of patients and donors after allogeneic stem cell transplantation. TCRdb processed the RT-PCR reads anew with MiXCR; each CDR3 protein has one entry. The data contain roughly 960,000 distinct CDR3 sequences, about a sixth of them seen just once; the ten biggest clones take up about 6%. Germline V gene data show CDR1 as SGHRS and CDR2 as YFSETQ. The CDR3 is made up of 13 amino acids. The chain is built from TRBV5-1 and TRBJ2-7; D not certain. Sequenced input: blood, either unsorted or a sorted T cell fraction (not recorded which). This TCR was sampled from a human donor who was either an allogeneic HSCT recipient or a stem cell or donor lymphocyte infusion donor (not recorded which). It is not recorded whose cells these are; they may come from a transplant donor. CDR3 in amino acids: CASSSSSSYEQYF. The CDR3 DNA reads TGTGCCAGCTCAAGCTCGTCATCTTACGAGCAGTACTTC.